Listed below are T cell receptor beta chains from one sample, sequenced in a study of B cell selection in AIRE deficiency. Assay: immunoSEQ multiplex PCR; the TCRdb copy retains only in-frame clones and omits some. The sample contains under 25,000 clones, about 96% of which appear only once. Sequenced: conventional CD4+ T cells sorted from PBMCs. These TCRs come from a human donor with AIRE deficiency. Each CDR3 is given with its conserved first and last residue. The D gene is left open where the match is weak. Not all rows give a size; the values are once, few, many and, for expanded clones, a class.

J gene: TRBJ2-4; V gene: TRBV19; D gene: NA; clone size: NA; CDR3 DNA: TGTGCCAGTAGCCCCGGCCAGGGATCTGCCAAAAACATTCAGTACTTC; CDR3 protein: CASSPGQGSAKNIQYF
J gene: TRBJ1-2; V gene: TRBV2; D gene: NA; clone size: NA; CDR3 DNA: TGTGCCAGCAGCCTTAACAGAGGCTACACCTTC; CDR3 protein: CASSLNRGYTF
J gene: TRBJ2-3; V gene: TRBV5-4; D gene: TRBD2; clone size: NA; CDR3 DNA: TGTGCCAGCAGCCCCGGGACTAGTCGAGATACGCAGTATTTT; CDR3 protein: CASSPGTSRDTQYF
J gene: TRBJ1-2; V gene: TRBV6-5; D gene: NA; clone size: NA; CDR3 DNA: TGTGCCAGCAGTGGATCAAGGCCCCCATATGGCTACACCTTC; CDR3 protein: CASSGSRPPYGYTF
J gene: TRBJ1-2; V gene: TRBV6-5; D gene: NA; clone size: NA; CDR3 DNA: TGTGCCAGCAGTGAATGGACAGCCTATGGCTACACCTTC; CDR3 protein: CASSEWTAYGYTF
J gene: TRBJ1-1; V gene: TRBV7-9; D gene: NA; clone size: NA; CDR3 DNA: TGTGCCAGCAGCCCTACAAGGTTGAACACTGAAGCTTTCTTT; CDR3 protein: CASSPTRLNTEAFF
J gene: TRBJ2-2; V gene: TRBV6-6; D gene: TRBD1; clone size: NA; CDR3 DNA: TGTGCCAGCAGTTACGGAGACAGGGTGTCCGGGGAGCTGTTTTTT; CDR3 protein: CASSYGDRVSGELFF
J gene: TRBJ2-2; V gene: TRBV5-1; D gene: NA; clone size: NA; CDR3 DNA: TGCGCCAGCAGCTACGGGGCAAACACCGGGGAGCTGTTTTTT; CDR3 protein: CASSYGANTGELFF
J gene: TRBJ1-5; V gene: TRBV19; D gene: NA; clone size: NA; CDR3 DNA: TGTGCCAGTAGCAACCAGGGGAGAGGCAATCAGCCCCAGCATTTT; CDR3 protein: CASSNQGRGNQPQHF
J gene: TRBJ2-3; V gene: TRBV7-2; D gene: TRBD2; clone size: NA; CDR3 DNA: TGTGCCAGCAGCTTAGTCTCCGGGACTAGCGGTTACACAGATACGCAGTATTTT; CDR3 protein: CASSLVSGTSGYTDTQYF
J gene: TRBJ2-6; V gene: TRBV18; D gene: NA; clone size: few; CDR3 DNA: TGTGCCAGCTCAGTCCATTTACAAAGTCGGGCCAACGTCCTGACTTTC; CDR3 protein: CASSVHLQSRANVLTF
J gene: TRBJ2-2; V gene: TRBV27; D gene: NA; clone size: NA; CDR3 DNA: TGTGCCAGTAGCCAGTCAGGGTCGCCCACCGGGGAGCTGTTTTTT; CDR3 protein: CASSQSGSPTGELFF
J gene: TRBJ1-3; V gene: TRBV14; D gene: NA; clone size: once; CDR3 DNA: TGTGCCAGCAGCCAAGACCCGCCGGTTTTCTCTGGAAACACCATATATTTT; CDR3 protein: CASSQDPPVFSGNTIYF
J gene: TRBJ2-7; V gene: TRBV20-1; D gene: NA; clone size: NA; CDR3 DNA: TGCAGTGCCATGAAGGGACAAACTCGGTACTTC; CDR3 protein: CSAMKGQTRYF
J gene: TRBJ1-6; V gene: TRBV18; D gene: NA; clone size: NA; CDR3 DNA: TGTGCCAGCTCACCACAGGGGCTAGGTGGTTCACCCCTCCACTTT; CDR3 protein: CASSPQGLGGSPLHF